Below, one T cell receptor beta chain is given with its context. What it binds is unknown. Trimming stripped 2 bases from V and 0 bases from J, with 17 bases between. CDR1 is SGHRS and CDR2 is YFSETQ in the germline V gene. CDR3 length equals 17 residues. These data are taken from a study of T-cell reconstitution after alpha-beta-depleted transplantation in children. Preparation of the TCRbeta library used unique molecular identifiers. TCRdb itself ran the PCR reads through MiXCR, one entry per CDR3 protein. The data show about 980,000 distinct CDR3 sequences, with about 29% seen just once and 25% to 35% held by the top ten. Study results and limitations: Fresh T-cell production supplied most of the T-cell counts and diversity seen one year after transplant. After transplant, high TCRbeta diversity at day 60 in some patients arose from surviving recipient T cells and thymic progenitors.

This material consisted of PBMCs, mostly from graft donor cells, taken 360 days after TCRalphabeta/CD19-depleted stem cell transplant. V and J are TRBV5-1 and TRBJ2-5, with D unresolved. This TCR derives from a boy under two years old who had a stem cell transplant for SCID, so the T cells may come from the graft donor. The CDR3 loop reads CASSFLSSVPYQETQYF. Here the CDR3 DNA reads TGCGCCAGCAGCTTTCTATCTTCAGTACCCTACCAAGAGACCCAGTACTTC.